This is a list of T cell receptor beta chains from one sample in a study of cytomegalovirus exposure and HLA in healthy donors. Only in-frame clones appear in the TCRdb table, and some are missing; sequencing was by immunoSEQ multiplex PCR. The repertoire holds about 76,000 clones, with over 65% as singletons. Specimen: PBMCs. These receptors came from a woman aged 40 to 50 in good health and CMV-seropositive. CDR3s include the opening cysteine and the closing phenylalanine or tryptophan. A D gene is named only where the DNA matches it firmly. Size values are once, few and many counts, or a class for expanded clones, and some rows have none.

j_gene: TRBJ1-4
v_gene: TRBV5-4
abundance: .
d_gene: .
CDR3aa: CASSLRNRAWATNEKLFF
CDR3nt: TGTGCCAGCAGCTTGAGGAACAGGGCGTGGGCAACTAATGAAAAACTGTTTTTT

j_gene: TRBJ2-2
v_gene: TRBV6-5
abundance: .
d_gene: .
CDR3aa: CASSTLGDYTGELFF
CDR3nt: TGTGCCAGCAGTACCTTGGGGGACTACACCGGGGAGCTGTTTTTT

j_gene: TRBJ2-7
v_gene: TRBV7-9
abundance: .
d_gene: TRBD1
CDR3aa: CASSLRGLNEQYF
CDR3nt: TGTGCCAGCAGCCTCAGGGGGCTCAACGAGCAGTACTTC

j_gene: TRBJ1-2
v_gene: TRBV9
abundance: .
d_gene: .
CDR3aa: CASSPPGLAVGYTF
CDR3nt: TGTGCCAGCAGCCCACCTGGACTTGCCGTTGGCTACACCTTC

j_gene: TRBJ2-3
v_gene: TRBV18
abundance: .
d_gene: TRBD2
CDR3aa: CASSRRGGDTQYF
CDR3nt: TGTGCCAGCTCACGCCGGGGGGGAGATACGCAGTATTTT

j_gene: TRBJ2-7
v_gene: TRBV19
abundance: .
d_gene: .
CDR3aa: CASSRGRANEQYF
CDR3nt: TGTGCCAGTAGCCGCGGCAGGGCCAACGAGCAGTACTTC

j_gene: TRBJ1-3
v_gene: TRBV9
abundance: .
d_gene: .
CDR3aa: CASSVEAGHSGNTIYF
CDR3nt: TGTGCCAGCAGCGTAGAGGCAGGCCACTCTGGAAACACCATATATTTT

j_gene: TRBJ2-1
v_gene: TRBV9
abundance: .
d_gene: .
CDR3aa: CASSVARGWQFF
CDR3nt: TGTGCCAGCAGCGTAGCACGGGGGTGGCAGTTCTTC

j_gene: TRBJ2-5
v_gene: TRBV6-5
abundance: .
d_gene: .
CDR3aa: CASSYQPGSGETQYF
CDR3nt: TGTGCCAGCAGTTACCAACCGGGATCTGGCGAGACCCAGTACTTC

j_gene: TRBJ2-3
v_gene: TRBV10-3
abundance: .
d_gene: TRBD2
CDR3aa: CAISSKLAGGSTDTQYF
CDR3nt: TGTGCCATCAGTTCAAAACTAGCGGGGGGTAGCACAGATACGCAGTATTTT

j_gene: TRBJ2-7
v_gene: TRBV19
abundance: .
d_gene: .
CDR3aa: CASSIDPLGGRAGIAYEQYF
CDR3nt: TGTGCCAGTAGTATAGATCCATTAGGGGGGAGGGCCGGTATAGCCTACGAGCAGTACTTC

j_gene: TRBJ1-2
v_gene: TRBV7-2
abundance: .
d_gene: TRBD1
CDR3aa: CASSTRQGNTDGYTF
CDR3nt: TGTGCCAGCAGCACAAGACAGGGTAACACTGATGGCTACACCTTC

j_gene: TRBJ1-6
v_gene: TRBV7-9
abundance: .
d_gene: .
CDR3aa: CASRLPTQAGYSPLHF
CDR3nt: TGTGCCAGCAGATTACCCACTCAAGCGGGTTACTCACCCCTCCACTTT

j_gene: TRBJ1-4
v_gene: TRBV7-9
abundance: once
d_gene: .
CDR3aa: CASSFGQTVPEKLFF
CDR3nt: TGTGCCAGCAGCTTTGGACAGACGGTACCAGAAAAACTGTTTTTT

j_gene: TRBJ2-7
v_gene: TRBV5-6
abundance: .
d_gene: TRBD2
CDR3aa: CASREGGRNYEQYF
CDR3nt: TGTGCCAGCCGCGAAGGCGGGAGGAACTACGAGCAGTACTTC

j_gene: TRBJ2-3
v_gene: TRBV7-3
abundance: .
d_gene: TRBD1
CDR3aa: CASSPGDRGMADTQYF
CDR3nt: TGTGCCAGCAGCCCAGGCGACAGGGGCATGGCAGATACGCAGTATTTT

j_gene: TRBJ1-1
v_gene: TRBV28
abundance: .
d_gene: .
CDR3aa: CASSLLMNTEAFF
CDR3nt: TGTGCCAGCAGTTTACTAATGAACACTGAAGCTTTCTTT

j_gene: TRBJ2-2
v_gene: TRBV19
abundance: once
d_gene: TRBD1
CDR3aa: CASSMGQGLTGELFF
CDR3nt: TGTGCCAGTAGTATGGGACAGGGGCTTACCGGGGAGCTGTTTTTT